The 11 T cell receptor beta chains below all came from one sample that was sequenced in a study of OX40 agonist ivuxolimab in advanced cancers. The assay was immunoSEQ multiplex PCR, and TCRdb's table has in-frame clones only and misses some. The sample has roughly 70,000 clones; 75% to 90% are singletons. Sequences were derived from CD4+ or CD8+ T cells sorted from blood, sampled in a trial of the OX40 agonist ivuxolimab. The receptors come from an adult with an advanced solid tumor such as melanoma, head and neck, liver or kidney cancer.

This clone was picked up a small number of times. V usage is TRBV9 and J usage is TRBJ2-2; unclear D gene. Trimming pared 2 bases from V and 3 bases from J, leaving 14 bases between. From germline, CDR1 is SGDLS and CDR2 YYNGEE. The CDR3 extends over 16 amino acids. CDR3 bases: TGTGCCAGCAGCGTGAAGCAGTTTACGGACACCGGGGAGCTGTTTTTT. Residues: CASSVKQFTDTGELFF.

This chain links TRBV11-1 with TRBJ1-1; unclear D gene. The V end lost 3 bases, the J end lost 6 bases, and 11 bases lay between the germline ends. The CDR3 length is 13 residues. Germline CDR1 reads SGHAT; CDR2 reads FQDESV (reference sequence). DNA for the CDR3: TGTGCCAGCAGCTTGGGCGGGAGCCCTGAAGCTTTCTTT. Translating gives CASSLGGSPEAFF.

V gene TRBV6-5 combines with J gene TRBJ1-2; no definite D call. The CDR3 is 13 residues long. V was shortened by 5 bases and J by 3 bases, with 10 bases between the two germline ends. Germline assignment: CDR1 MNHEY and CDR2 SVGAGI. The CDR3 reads CASSPGSYYGYTF. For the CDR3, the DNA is TGTGCCAGCAGTCCCGGGTCCTACTATGGCTACACCTTC.

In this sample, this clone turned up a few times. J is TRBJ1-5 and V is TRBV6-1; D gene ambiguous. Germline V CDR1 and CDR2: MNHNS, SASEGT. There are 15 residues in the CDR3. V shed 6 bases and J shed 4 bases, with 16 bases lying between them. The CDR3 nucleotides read TGTGCCAGCAGAGCAGGAGGAGGTAGGAATCAGCCCCAGCATTTT. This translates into CASRAGGGRNQPQHF.

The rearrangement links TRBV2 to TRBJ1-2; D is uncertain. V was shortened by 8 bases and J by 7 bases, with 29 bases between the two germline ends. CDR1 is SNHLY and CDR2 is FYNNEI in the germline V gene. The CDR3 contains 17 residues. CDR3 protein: CASLMNPGYLSSGGYTF. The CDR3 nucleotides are TGTGCCAGCCTTATGAATCCGGGGTACCTATCCTCAGGTGGCTACACCTTC. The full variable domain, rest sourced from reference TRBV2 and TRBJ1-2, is EPEVTQTPSHQVTQMGQEVILRCVPISNHLYFYWYRQILGQKVEFLVSFYNNEISEKSEIFDDQFSVERPDGSNFTLKIRSTKLEDSAMYFCASLMNPGYLSSGGYTFGSGTRLTVV.

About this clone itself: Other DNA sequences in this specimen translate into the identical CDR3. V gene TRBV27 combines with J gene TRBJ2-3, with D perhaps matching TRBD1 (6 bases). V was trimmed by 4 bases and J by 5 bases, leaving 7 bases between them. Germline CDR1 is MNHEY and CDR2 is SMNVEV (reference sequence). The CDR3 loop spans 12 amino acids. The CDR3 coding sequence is TGTGCCAGCAGTTCCAGGGGAGATACGCAGTATTTT. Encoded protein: CASSSRGDTQYF.

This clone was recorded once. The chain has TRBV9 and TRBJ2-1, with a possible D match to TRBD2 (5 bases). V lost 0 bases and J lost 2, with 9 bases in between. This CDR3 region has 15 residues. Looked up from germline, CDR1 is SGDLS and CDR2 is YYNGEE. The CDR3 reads CASSVGRIAYNEQFF. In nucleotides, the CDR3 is TGTGCCAGCAGCGTAGGGAGGATTGCCTACAATGAGCAGTTCTTC. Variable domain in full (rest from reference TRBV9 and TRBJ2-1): DSGVTQTPKHLITATGQRVTLRCSPRSGDLSVYWYQQSLDQGLQFLIQYYNGEERAKGNILERFSAQQFPDLHSELNLSSLELGDSALYFCASSVGRIAYNEQFFGPGTRLTVL.

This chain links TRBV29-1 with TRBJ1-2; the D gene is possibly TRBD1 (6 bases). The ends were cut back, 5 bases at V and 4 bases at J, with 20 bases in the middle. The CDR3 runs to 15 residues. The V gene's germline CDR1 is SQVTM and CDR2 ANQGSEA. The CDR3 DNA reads TGCAGCGTTAATTCATCCCCTCAGGGGAGCTATGGCTACACCTTC. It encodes CSVNSSPQGSYGYTF.

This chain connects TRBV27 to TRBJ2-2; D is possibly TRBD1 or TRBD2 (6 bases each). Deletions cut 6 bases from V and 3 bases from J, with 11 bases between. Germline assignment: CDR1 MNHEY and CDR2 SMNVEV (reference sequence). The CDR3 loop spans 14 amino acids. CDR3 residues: CASRWRGDTGELFF. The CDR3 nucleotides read TGTGCCAGCAGGTGGAGGGGGGACACCGGGGAGCTGTTTTTT.

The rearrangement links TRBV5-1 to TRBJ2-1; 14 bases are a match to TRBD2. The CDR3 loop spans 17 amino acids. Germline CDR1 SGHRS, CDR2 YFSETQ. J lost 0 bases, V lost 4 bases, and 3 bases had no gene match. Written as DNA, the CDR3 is TGCGCCAGCAGCGGGGGGACTAGCGGGAGCTCCTACAATGAGCAGTTCTTC. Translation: CASSGGTSGSSYNEQFF.

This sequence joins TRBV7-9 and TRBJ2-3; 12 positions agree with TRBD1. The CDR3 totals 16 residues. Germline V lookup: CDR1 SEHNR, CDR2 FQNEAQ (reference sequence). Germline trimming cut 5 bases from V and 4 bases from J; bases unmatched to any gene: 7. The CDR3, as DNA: TGTGCCAGCAGCCTCAACCGGGACAGGGGGCCAGATACGCAGTATTTT. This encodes CASSLNRDRGPDTQYF.